The clone carrying this TCR beta chain has just one count. Profiled with immunoSEQ multiplex PCR; TCRdb holds only in-frame clones, not every one. Of about 140,000 clones in the sample, around 78% are singletons; the top ten hold more than 3.5%. The data originate from a study of blood T cell repertoires in COVID-19. Study as a whole: T cells, B-cell-depleted T cells, or PBMCs supplied cDNA or gDNA.

The CDR3 is 11 amino acids. The V and J ends lost 7 bases and 8 bases respectively, with 9 bases between them. From germline, CDR1 is MNHEY and CDR2 SVGAGI. The source material was peripheral blood. The genes are TRBV6-5 and TRBJ1-3; D gene uncertain. The TCR comes from a woman older than 75 with active or convalescent COVID-19. The CDR3 nucleotides read TGTGCCAGCACCGAGGGCGACACCATATATTTT. Residues: CASTEGDTIYF.